This entry lists 23 T cell receptor beta chains sequenced from one sample in a study of T cell repertoires in cytomegalovirus infection. TCRdb fed the reads into MiXCR, producing one record per CDR3 protein. The sample lists fewer than 1,000,000 distinct CDR3 sequences; under 40% were seen once. The antigens these receptors bind are not known. This specimen was cultured CD8+ T cells from PBMCs, taken from culture after CMV antigen stimulation. The receptor set was obtained from a human donor in good health (CMV status not recorded). Some clones in this sample may be carry-over from other donors' samples.

As DNA, the CDR3 is TGTGCCAGCAGTCCGGCAGGACCCGCAGATACGCAGTATTTT. Translated, it gives CASSPAGPADTQYF. V and J are TRBV6-5 and TRBJ2-3, with D uncertain. V lost 5 bases, J lost 4 bases, and 13 bases lay in between. CDR1 and CDR2 (germline): MNHEY, SVGAGI. CDR3 length: 14 amino acids.

The chain has TRBV20-1 and TRBJ1-2, with 10 bases identical to TRBD1. The CDR3 covers 13 residues. V was clipped by 6 bases and J by 4 bases; unmatched bases: 5. The germline gives CDR1 DFQATT, CDR2 SNEGSKA (reference sequence). This chain's CDR3 is CSATTGGLYGYTF. In DNA form, the CDR3 reads TGCAGTGCGACGACAGGGGGCCTCTATGGCTACACCTTC.

This clonotype was picked up a small number of times. The V call is TRBV24-1, the J call TRBJ2-6; the D is unclear. The CDR3 has 15 residues. V was trimmed by 1 base and J by 1 base, leaving 4 bases between them. Germline V gives CDR1 KGHDR, CDR2 SFDVKD. The CDR3 reads CATSDFGSGANVLTF. The CDR3, as DNA: TGTGCCACCAGTGATTTTGGGTCTGGGGCCAACGTCCTGACTTTC.

The V and J genes are TRBV7-6 and TRBJ2-2, with 10 bases fitting TRBD1. V gave up 5 bases and J gave up 4 bases; unmatched junction bases: 4. The length of the CDR3 is 15 residues. CDR1 is SGHVS and CDR2 is FNYEAQ in the germline V gene. Here the CDR3 reads CASSHRTGGTGELFF. The DNA of the CDR3 is TGTGCCAGCAGCCACCGGACAGGGGGCACCGGGGAGCTGTTTTTT.

The CDR3 DNA follows: TGTGCCAGTAGTATTTTTAGCAGCACAAGGGTTTCCTACAATGAGCAGTTCTTC. It is translated as CASSIFSSTRVSYNEQFF. The gene calls are TRBV19 and TRBJ2-1; D not certain. Trimming left V 3 bases short and J 1 base short, with 19 bases between. The CDR3 is made up of 18 amino acids. Germline CDR1 and CDR2: LNHDA and SQIVND (reference sequence).

This clonotype was seen a handful of times. J is TRBJ1-1 and V is TRBV4-2, with D uncertain. CDR1 LGHNA and CDR2 YNFKEQ come from the germline V gene. The CDR3 loop spans 12 amino acids. V was shortened by 7 bases and J by 0 bases, with 6 bases between the two germline ends. This chain's CDR3 is CASIGVNTEAFF. CDR3 bases: TGTGCCAGCATAGGAGTGAACACTGAAGCTTTCTTT.

Remarks on this clonotype: A junction boundary mismatches the germline segment, possibly from a read error. This chain connects TRBV11-3 to TRBJ2-1, with 9 nucleotides matching TRBD1. The V gene's germline CDR1 is SGHNT and CDR2 YENEEA. This CDR3 has 15 residues. This chain's CDR3 is CANSRAGQGVGEQFF. In nucleotides, the CDR3 is TGTGCCAACAGCCGAGCGGGACAGGGAGTGGGTGAGCAGTTCTTC. Complete variable domain (other parts from reference TRBV11-3 and TRBJ2-1): EAGVVQSPRYKIIEKKQPVAFWCNPISGHNTLYWYLQNLGQGPELLIRYENEEAVDDSQLPKDRFSAERLKGVDSTLKIQPAELGDSAVYLCANSRAGQGVGEQFFGPGTRLTVL.

This clonotype was seen more than once but under ten times. A much more abundant neighbour one base away suggests this may be a read error. The gene calls are TRBV7-2 and TRBJ1-1; D perhaps matches TRBD1 (5 bases). The germline V gene has CDR1 SGHTA and CDR2 FQGNSA. The CDR3 consists of 15 residues. CDR3 region: CANSLGAGLNTEAFF. The CDR3 DNA is TGTGCCAACAGCTTAGGTGCAGGGTTGAACACTGAAGCTTTCTTT.

The CDR3 DNA is TGCGCCAGCATGCTCGGACAGCAGCTTGGGGGTAATGAAAAACTGTTTTTT. Its translation is CASMLGQQLGGNEKLFF. The chain combines TRBV5-1 with TRBJ1-4, with D perhaps TRBD1 (6 bases). Germline-derived CDR1 and CDR2 are SGHRS and YFSETQ. V was cut by 6 bases and J by 4 bases, with 22 bases left in between. The CDR3 extends over 17 amino acids.

The V and J genes are TRBV20-1 and TRBJ1-1; the match to TRBD1 covers 7 bases. After removal of 4 bases from V and 3 bases from J, the junction contained 5 bases not matched to a gene. The length of the CDR3 is 13 residues. Germline V gene data show CDR1 as DFQATT and CDR2 as SNEGSKA (reference sequence). Written as DNA, the CDR3 is TGCAGTGCTACCACAGGGGCGGACACTGAAGCTTTCTTT. Protein sequence: CSATTGADTEAFF.

The genes are TRBV29-1 and TRBJ1-2, with TRBD1 matching over 7 bases. This CDR3 is built from 13 residues. From germline, CDR1 is SQVTM and CDR2 ANQGSEA. Trimming removed 3 bases from V and 4 bases from J; junction bases left unmatched: 5. The CDR3: CSVEDRIVYGYTF. The CDR3 region has the DNA TGCAGCGTTGAGGACAGGATAGTCTATGGCTACACCTTC.

This chain uses TRBV4-1 with TRBJ1-1; D is uncertain. The V gene lost 6 bases and the J gene lost 1 base, with 9 bases spanning the gap. The CDR3 sequence is 13 residues long. Per the germline V gene, CDR1 is MGHRA and CDR2 is YSYEKL. In nucleotides, the CDR3 is TGCGCCAGCAGTACGATGGGGAACACTGAAGCTTTCTTT. Its translation: CASSTMGNTEAFF.

This clonotype was seen once. This may come from a read error, since a much larger clone is one base off. The chain links TRBV5-6 to TRBJ2-1; the match to TRBD1 covers 7 bases. The CDR3 is made up of 11 amino acids. J was trimmed by 9 bases and V by 5 bases; bases with no gene match: 2. Germline-derived CDR1 and CDR2 are SGHDT and YYEEEE. The CDR3 region is CASREGAEQFF. CDR3 nucleotide sequence: TGTGCCAGCAGAGAGGGGGCTGAGCAGTTCTTC.

Points on this clonotype: One base away lies a much larger clone, so this may be a sequencing read error. The chain combines TRBV5-4 with TRBJ1-4; D is unresolved. Germline-derived CDR1 and CDR2 are SGHNT and YYREEE (reference sequence). The CDR3 extends over 15 amino acids. CDR3 region: CTSREFKSTNEKLFF. The CDR3 nucleotides read TGTACCAGCAGAGAGTTTAAGTCAACTAATGAAAAACTGTTTTTT.

The chain employs TRBV27 and TRBJ1-5; no clear D gene. The CDR3 extends over 15 amino acids. Trimming removed 6 bases at V and 0 bases at J, with 12 bases between. The germline V gene has CDR1 MNHEY and CDR2 SMNVEV (reference sequence). This chain's CDR3 is CASRQIWDSNQPQHF. In nucleotides, the CDR3 is TGTGCCAGCAGGCAGATTTGGGATAGCAATCAGCCCCAGCATTTT.

This clonotype was counted many times. The V gene is TRBV7-3, the J gene TRBJ2-1; weak D call: TRBD2 (6 bases). This CDR3 spans 15 amino acids. V lost 2 bases to trimming and J lost 5 bases, with 13 bases between them. Germline values: CDR1 SGHTA, CDR2 FQGTGA. Here the CDR3 reads CASSLVGGLNNEQFF. CDR3 sequence (DNA): TGTGCCAGCAGCTTAGTTGGAGGACTAAACAATGAGCAGTTCTTC.

V is TRBV18 and J is TRBJ2-3, with D unresolved. Germline CDR1 KGHSH, CDR2 LQKENI. V was trimmed by 2 bases and J by 4 bases, leaving 7 bases between them. The CDR3 sequence is 13 residues long. CDR3 sequence (DNA): TGTGCCAGCTCACCAGCTTACTCAGATACGCAGTATTTT. It specifies CASSPAYSDTQYF.

In this sample, this clonotype turned up a few times. CDR3 residues: CASSMAVNTEAFF. In DNA, the CDR3 is TGTGCCAGTAGTATGGCAGTGAACACTGAAGCTTTCTTT. The chain combines TRBV19 with TRBJ1-1; D not certain. The CDR3 runs 13 residues. Germline lookup yields CDR1 LNHDA and CDR2 SQIVND (reference sequence). Trimming took off 3 bases at V and 0 bases at J, with 5 bases between the two ends.

This clonotype was counted only a few times. This chain connects TRBV2 to TRBJ2-5, with 8 bases identical to TRBD2. The CDR3 is 15 residues long. CDR1 SNHLY and CDR2 FYNNEI come from the germline V gene. After removal of 6 bases from V and 2 bases from J, the junction contained 8 bases not matched to a gene. The CDR3 sequence is CASRRILAAQETQYF. CDR3 nucleotides: TGTGCCAGCAGGAGGATACTAGCGGCGCAAGAGACCCAGTACTTC. Full variable domain (remainder filled in from reference TRBV2 and TRBJ2-5): EPEVTQTPSHQVTQMGQEVILRCVPISNHLYFYWYRQILGQKVEFLVSFYNNEISEKSEIFDDQFSVERPDGSNFTLKIRSTKLEDSAMYFCASRRILAAQETQYFGPGTRLLVL.

The chain has TRBV19 and TRBJ2-1; 7 bases line up with TRBD1. The CDR3 covers 20 residues. CDR1 is LNHDA, CDR2 SQIVND, per germline (reference sequence). V lost 3 bases, J lost 1 base, and 18 bases stayed unmatched. CDR3 protein: CASSIHPIQQGPVSYNEQFF. The CDR3 DNA follows: TGTGCCAGTAGTATTCACCCGATTCAACAGGGGCCGGTGTCCTACAATGAGCAGTTCTTC.

V and J are TRBV19 and TRBJ1-1; possibly TRBD1 for D (5 bases). The V end lost 5 bases, the J end lost 0 bases, and 16 bases lay between the germline ends. The CDR3 covers 16 residues. Germline loops: CDR1 LNHDA, CDR2 SQIVND (reference sequence). The CDR3, as DNA: TGTGCCAGTAGTGGAGACAGCGATAAAATGAACACTGAAGCTTTCTTT. It codes for CASSGDSDKMNTEAFF.

This clonotype was seen more than once but under ten times. The chain has TRBV7-3 and TRBJ2-7, with D unresolved. Germline V CDR1 and CDR2: SGHTA, FQGTGA. V shed 1 base and J shed 3 bases, with 7 bases lying between them. This CDR3 is 13 amino acids long. Here the CDR3 DNA reads TGTGCCAGCAGCTTAAGGCACGACTACGAGCAGTACGTC. As protein: CASSLRHDYEQYV.

This clonotype was picked up one time. This chain joins TRBV2 and TRBJ2-5, with 8 bases that match TRBD1. J was trimmed by 2 bases and V by 5 bases; bases with no gene match: 13. CDR1 and CDR2 (germline): SNHLY, FYNNEI. The CDR3 totals 17 residues. CDR3 residues: CASSKTDRAHDQETQYF. CDR3 bases: TGTGCCAGCAGTAAGACGGACAGGGCCCATGATCAAGAGACCCAGTACTTC.